This entry features one TCR beta chain sequence. The entry originates in a study of PD-L1 blockade in urothelial cancer. Sample time point: pretreatment peripheral blood. The CDR3 is made up of 15 amino acids. Unmatched junction bases numbered 6, after V lost 0 bases and J lost 4 bases. Germline loops: CDR1 SGHRS, CDR2 YFSETQ. Some clones are missing from TCRdb's copy, which holds only in-frame ones; the method was immunoSEQ multiplex PCR. The repertoire has 50,000 to 55,000 clones, approximately 81% of them found once; the top ten carry about 4%. The clonotype comes from a man aged 65 to 85 with urothelial cancer. The specimen was PBMCs, collected around atezolizumab (anti-PD-L1) treatment. This sequence joins TRBV5-1 and TRBJ1-2, with 7 bases aligning to TRBD1. Written as DNA, the CDR3 is TGCGCCAGCAGCTTGGTCGCAGGGGGTAGCTATGGCTACACCTTC. Amino acid sequence: CASSLVAGGSYGYTF.